The rows below give T cell receptor beta chains drawn from one sample of a study of shared T cell receptors in the human thymus. TCRdb's copy holds only in-frame clones and misses some; the assay was immunoSEQ multiplex PCR. The table has hundreds of thousands of clones, approximately 95% seen once. Sequenced input: thymocytes. All receptors come from a human donor. Both conserved end residues are part of each CDR3. A D gene is named only where the DNA matches it firmly. Size is stated for part of the rows, as once, few or many counts, or as a class when the clone is expanded.

clone_size,j_call,d_call,v_call,cdr3_aa
-,TRBJ2-7,TRBD2,TRBV5-4,CASSLLREGVIGEQYF
-,TRBJ1-1,-,TRBV28,CASSGGTEAFF
-,TRBJ2-1,TRBD1,TRBV30,CAWSRDRGYNEQFF
-,TRBJ2-7,TRBD2,TRBV11-2,CASRPREGARKSSHYEQYF
-,TRBJ2-7,-,TRBV5-1,CASSSRLHYEQYF
-,TRBJ2-2,-,TRBV6-5,CASSYERPDTGELFF
-,TRBJ2-2,-,TRBV27,CASSLVRLRQPGELFF
-,TRBJ2-1,TRBD2,TRBV7-3,CASSFASGRGRDEQFF
-,TRBJ2-3,TRBD2,TRBV7-2,CASSQPPSGNGPSTDTQYF
-,TRBJ1-1,-,TRBV12-5,CASGLATLVGERYTEAFF
-,TRBJ2-3,TRBD1,TRBV27,CASSFRDRGSSTDTQYF
-,TRBJ1-4,-,TRBV11-2,CASSLTRREKLFF
-,TRBJ2-3,-,TRBV14,CASSQVGPYTQYF
-,TRBJ2-1,TRBD2,TRBV14,CASSQGLAGGEFNEQFF
-,TRBJ2-1,TRBD2,TRBV7-9,CASVSGRYNEQFF
-,TRBJ1-3,-,TRBV4-3,CASSQVGGNTIYF
-,TRBJ2-1,TRBD2,TRBV4-3,CASSQAPTGTSGDNEQFF
-,TRBJ2-1,TRBD2,TRBV27,CASSPWTSGSFSSYNEQFF
-,TRBJ1-2,TRBD1,TRBV28,CASGDRDFIGYTF
-,TRBJ2-7,-,TRBV7-4,CASSLGWGDSSNPYEQYF
-,TRBJ1-5,TRBD1,TRBV6-4,CASSALVGDRGGQPQHF
-,TRBJ2-7,TRBD2,TRBV27,CTSSLPAGGRSYEQYF
-,TRBJ2-1,TRBD1,TRBV27,CASRTGGNEQFF
-,TRBJ1-2,-,TRBV28,CASSYNYGYTF
-,TRBJ2-3,-,TRBV7-2,CASRGAGTVTDTQYF
-,TRBJ2-3,-,TRBV2,CASSARQTDTQYF
-,TRBJ2-1,-,TRBV29-1,CSGGNEQFF
few,TRBJ2-7,-,TRBV11-2,CASVGGKGGPEQYF
-,TRBJ1-3,TRBD1,TRBV28,CASRRRLQGFGGNTIYF
once,TRBJ2-6,TRBD2,TRBV7-2,CASSLGLAAVSGANVLTF
-,TRBJ1-5,TRBD1,TRBV4-3,CASSQGGDRSGNQPQHF
-,TRBJ2-1,TRBD2,TRBV25-1,CAAGFSGEGSSYNEQFF
-,TRBJ1-1,-,TRBV10-3,CAISESPAEEAFF
-,TRBJ1-5,-,TRBV28,CASNLAGGGNQPQHF
-,TRBJ2-7,TRBD2,TRBV4-3,CASSHRFTGTRDEQYF
-,TRBJ2-1,-,TRBV9,CASSPHWGRLANEQFF
-,TRBJ1-5,TRBD1,TRBV28,CASSPRTGVQPQHF
-,TRBJ1-2,-,TRBV5-5,CASSLETGRPNYGYTF
-,TRBJ2-1,-,TRBV28,CASRPDAGTSYNEQFF
-,TRBJ1-4,-,TRBV19,CASSIFAFPTGEKLFF
-,TRBJ1-1,-,TRBV10-1,CASTAGHPQRAFF
-,TRBJ2-7,TRBD2,TRBV6-1,CASSEALWGLFGREGYEQYF
-,TRBJ2-2,-,TRBV5-4,CASSLNTGELFF
-,TRBJ2-1,-,TRBV7-9,CASGTTVVTYNEQFF
-,TRBJ1-5,-,TRBV7-2,CASSLAFQPQHF
-,TRBJ2-2,-,TRBV9,CASSVVAEWGNTGELFF
-,TRBJ2-1,-,TRBV30,CAGLNEQFF
-,TRBJ2-7,-,TRBV19,CASTAGPFLYEQYF
-,-,-,TRBV2,CASSERRSYEQYF
-,TRBJ2-7,-,TRBV7-6,CASSPGEPISYEQYF
once,TRBJ2-7,-,TRBV5-1,CASSLAWGDTPIYEQYF
once,TRBJ2-3,TRBD2,TRBV27,CASSSGTSGERDTQYF
-,TRBJ1-2,TRBD1,TRBV7-6,CASSSTRAGQPNNYGYTF
-,TRBJ2-2,TRBD2,TRBV30,CASSGGGRARTGELFF